This passage covers 7 T cell receptor beta chains from one sample sequenced in a study of T cell responses to AZD1222 COVID-19 vaccine. Produced via immunoSEQ multiplex PCR; TCRdb's table is partial and in-frame only. The sample holds 80,000 or so clones, around nine tenths seen once. Sequenced material: peripheral blood, taken on day 0 of AZD1222 vaccination. These receptors all come from an adult in good health.

This sequence joins TRBV7-2 and TRBJ1-3; D unclear. CDR1 is SGHTA and CDR2 is FQGNSA in the germline V gene. The CDR3 has 17 amino acids. V lost 5 bases and J lost 0, with 17 bases in between. In DNA form, the CDR3 reads TGTGCCAGCAGCCTCGAATACTCACCGAACTCTGGAAACACCATATATTTT. Amino acid sequence: CASSLEYSPNSGNTIYF. The variable domain in full, completed from reference TRBV7-2 and TRBJ1-3, reads GAGVSQSPSNKVTEKGKDVELRCDPISGHTALYWYRQSLGQGLEFLIYFQGNSAPDKSGLPSDRFSAERTGGSVSTLTIQRTQQEDSAVYLCASSLEYSPNSGNTIYFGEGSWLTVV.

The chain is built from TRBV9 and TRBJ2-7; 11 positions match TRBD2. The CDR3 sequence is 15 residues long. Losses at the gene ends were 0 bases for V and 3 bases for J; bases not matched to a gene: 2. Per the germline V gene, CDR1 is SGDLS and CDR2 is YYNGEE. CDR3 in amino acids: CASSVAGTSGYEQYF. DNA of the CDR3: TGTGCCAGCAGCGTAGCTGGGACTAGCGGCTACGAGCAGTACTTC.

This clone is a singleton in its sample. V usage is TRBV19 and J usage is TRBJ1-1, with D perhaps matching TRBD1 (5 bases). Germline assignment: CDR1 LNHDA and CDR2 SQIVND (reference sequence). The CDR3 is made up of 13 amino acids. V shed 6 bases and J shed 3 bases, with 11 bases lying between them. The CDR3: CASSWGGDTEAFF. The CDR3 DNA is TGTGCCAGTAGCTGGGGCGGAGACACTGAAGCTTTCTTT.

This sequence joins TRBV7-3 and TRBJ2-2; a weak D match, TRBD1 (6 bases). Germline CDR1 and CDR2: SGHTA and FQGTGA. V was shortened by 2 bases and J by 1 base, with 14 bases between the two germline ends. The CDR3 is 17 amino acids. The CDR3 nucleotides read TGTGCCAGCAGCTTAGATTCCGACAGGTGGAACACCGGGGAGCTGTTTTTT. This encodes CASSLDSDRWNTGELFF.

This clone was seen once. The CDR3 DNA is TGTGCCAGCAGCTCCCACTACGAGCAGTACTTC. Residues: CASSSHYEQYF. The chain uses TRBV14 and TRBJ2-7; no firm D call. The germline gives CDR1 SGHDN, CDR2 FVKESK. CDR3 length equals 11 residues. Trimming stripped 5 bases from V and 3 bases from J, with 5 bases between.

The rearrangement links TRBV25-1 to TRBJ2-1; D gene uncertain. The CDR3 covers 11 residues. Looked up from germline, CDR1 is MGHDK and CDR2 is SYGVNS. With 9 bases removed from V and 6 bases from J, the gap between germline ends came to 9 bases. The CDR3 coding sequence is TGTGCCAGTACGGCTCTCAATGAGCAGTTCTTC. Protein sequence: CASTALNEQFF.

The chain joins TRBV7-6 to TRBJ2-3; D not resolved. The V gene lost 6 bases and the J gene lost 6 bases, with 16 bases spanning the gap. This CDR3 is built from 14 residues. Germline V gene lookup returns CDR1 SGHVS and CDR2 FNYEAQ. The CDR3 DNA reads as TGTGCCAGCAGGGGTAGTAACGCCTTGGATACGCAGTATTTT. Translation gives CASRGSNALDTQYF.